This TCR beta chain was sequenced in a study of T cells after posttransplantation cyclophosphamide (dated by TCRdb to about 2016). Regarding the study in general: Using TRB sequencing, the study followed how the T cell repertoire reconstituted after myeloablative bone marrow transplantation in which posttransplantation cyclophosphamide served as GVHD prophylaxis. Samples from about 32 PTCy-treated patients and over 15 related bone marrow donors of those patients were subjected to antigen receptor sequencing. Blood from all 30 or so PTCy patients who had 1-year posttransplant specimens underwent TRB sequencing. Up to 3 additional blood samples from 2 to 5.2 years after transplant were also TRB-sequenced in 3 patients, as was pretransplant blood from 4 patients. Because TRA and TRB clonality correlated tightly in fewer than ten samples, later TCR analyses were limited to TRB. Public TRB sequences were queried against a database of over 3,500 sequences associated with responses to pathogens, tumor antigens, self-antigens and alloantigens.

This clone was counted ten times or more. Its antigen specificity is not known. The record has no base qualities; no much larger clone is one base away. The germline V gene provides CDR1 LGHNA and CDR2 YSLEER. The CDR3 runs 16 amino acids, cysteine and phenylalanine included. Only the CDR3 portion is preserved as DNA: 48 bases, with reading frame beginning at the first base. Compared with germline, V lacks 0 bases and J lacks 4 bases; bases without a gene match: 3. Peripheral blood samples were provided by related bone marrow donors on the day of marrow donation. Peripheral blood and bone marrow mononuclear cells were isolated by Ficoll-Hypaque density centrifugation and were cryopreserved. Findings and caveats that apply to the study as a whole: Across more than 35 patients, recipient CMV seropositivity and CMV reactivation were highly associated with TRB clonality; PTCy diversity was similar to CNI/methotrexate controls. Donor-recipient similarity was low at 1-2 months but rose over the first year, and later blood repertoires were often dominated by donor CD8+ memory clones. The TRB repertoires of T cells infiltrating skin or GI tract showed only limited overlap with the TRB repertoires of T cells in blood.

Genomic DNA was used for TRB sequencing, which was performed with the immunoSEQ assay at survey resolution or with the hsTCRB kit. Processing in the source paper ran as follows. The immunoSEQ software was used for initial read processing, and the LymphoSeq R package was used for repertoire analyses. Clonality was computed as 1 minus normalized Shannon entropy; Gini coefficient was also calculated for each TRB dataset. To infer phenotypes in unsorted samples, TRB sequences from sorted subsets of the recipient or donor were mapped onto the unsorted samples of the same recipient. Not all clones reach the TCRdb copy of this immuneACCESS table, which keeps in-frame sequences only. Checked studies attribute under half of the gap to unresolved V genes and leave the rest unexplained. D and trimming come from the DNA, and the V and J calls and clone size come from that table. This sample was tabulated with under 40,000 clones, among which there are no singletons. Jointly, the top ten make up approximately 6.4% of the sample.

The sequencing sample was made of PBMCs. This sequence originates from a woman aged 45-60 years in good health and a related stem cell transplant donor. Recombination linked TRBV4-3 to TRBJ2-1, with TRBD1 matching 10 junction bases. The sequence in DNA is TGCGCCAGCAGCCAAGATTGGGGACAGGGGTACAATGAGCAGTTCTTC. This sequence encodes CASSQDWGQGYNEQFF.